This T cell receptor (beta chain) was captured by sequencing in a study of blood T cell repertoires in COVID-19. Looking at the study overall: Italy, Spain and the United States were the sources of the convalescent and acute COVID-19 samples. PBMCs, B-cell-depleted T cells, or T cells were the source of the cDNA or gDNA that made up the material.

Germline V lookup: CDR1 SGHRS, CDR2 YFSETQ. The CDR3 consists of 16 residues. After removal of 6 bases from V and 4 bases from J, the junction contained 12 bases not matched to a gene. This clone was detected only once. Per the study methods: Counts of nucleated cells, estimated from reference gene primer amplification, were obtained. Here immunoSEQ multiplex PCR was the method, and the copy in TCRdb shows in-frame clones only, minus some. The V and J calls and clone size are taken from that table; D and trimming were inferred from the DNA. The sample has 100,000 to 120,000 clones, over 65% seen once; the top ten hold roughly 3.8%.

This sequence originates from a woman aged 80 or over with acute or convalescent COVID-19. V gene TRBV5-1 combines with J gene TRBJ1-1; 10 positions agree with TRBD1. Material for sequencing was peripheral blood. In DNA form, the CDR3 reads TGCGCCAGCACCCATTCCGGGACAGGGGTGGGCACTGAAGCTTTCTTT. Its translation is CASTHSGTGVGTEAFF.